These T cell receptor beta chains were read from a single sample in a study of cytomegalovirus exposure and HLA in healthy donors. Generated by immunoSEQ multiplex PCR, the TCRdb table keeps only in-frame clones and is missing some. The sample shows some 150,000 clones, approximately 91% of them seen only once. Source material: PBMCs. Source of these receptors: a man younger than 30 in good health and CMV-seronegative. CDR3s include the opening cysteine and the closing phenylalanine or tryptophan. The D gene is left open where the match is weak. A clone size is listed for some rows: how often the clone was seen (once, few, many), or a class if it is expanded.

J gene: TRBJ1-2
D gene: TRBD1
V gene: TRBV15
clone size: once
CDR3 protein: CATSTAQGHYGYTF
CDR3 DNA: TGTGCCACCAGCACCGCACAGGGGCACTATGGCTACACCTTC

J gene: TRBJ2-1
D gene: TRBD2
V gene: TRBV7-9
clone size: NA
CDR3 protein: CASSLAAGGRYNEQFF
CDR3 DNA: TGTGCCAGCAGCTTAGCGGCGGGGGGTCGTTACAATGAGCAGTTCTTC

J gene: TRBJ2-7
D gene: NA
V gene: TRBV5-1
clone size: NA
CDR3 protein: CASSDSPYEQYF
CDR3 DNA: TGCGCCAGCAGCGACAGCCCCTACGAGCAGTACTTC

J gene: TRBJ1-2
D gene: NA
V gene: TRBV5-6
clone size: NA
CDR3 protein: CASSLPGTNYGYTF
CDR3 DNA: TGTGCCAGCAGCTTGCCGGGAACTAACTATGGCTACACCTTC

J gene: TRBJ1-5
D gene: NA
V gene: TRBV29-1
clone size: NA
CDR3 protein: CSVEVGEGQPQHF
CDR3 DNA: TGCAGCGTTGAAGTGGGGGAGGGACAGCCCCAGCATTTT

J gene: TRBJ1-2
D gene: NA
V gene: TRBV29-1
clone size: NA
CDR3 protein: CSVERSGGLGGYTF
CDR3 DNA: TGCAGCGTTGAGAGGAGCGGTGGGCTCGGTGGCTACACCTTC

J gene: TRBJ2-2
D gene: NA
V gene: TRBV13
clone size: NA
CDR3 protein: CASTASSTGELFF
CDR3 DNA: TGTGCCAGCACAGCGAGCTCCACCGGGGAGCTGTTTTTT

J gene: TRBJ2-1
D gene: NA
V gene: TRBV5-1
clone size: NA
CDR3 protein: CASSLNTRGNEQFF
CDR3 DNA: TGCGCCAGCAGCTTGAACACCCGGGGTAATGAGCAGTTCTTC

J gene: TRBJ1-2
D gene: TRBD1
V gene: TRBV16
clone size: NA
CDR3 protein: CASARQGNYGYTF
CDR3 DNA: TGTGCCAGCGCCCGACAGGGGAACTATGGCTACACCTTC

J gene: TRBJ1-2
D gene: TRBD1
V gene: TRBV4-3
clone size: NA
CDR3 protein: CASSQNRDRRVGYTF
CDR3 DNA: TGCGCCAGCAGCCAGAACCGGGACAGGAGGGTCGGCTACACCTTC

J gene: TRBJ2-1
D gene: TRBD2
V gene: TRBV27
clone size: NA
CDR3 protein: CASSPPGLANNEQFF
CDR3 DNA: TGTGCCAGCAGTCCTCCGGGACTAGCTAACAATGAGCAGTTCTTC

J gene: TRBJ2-3
D gene: TRBD2
V gene: TRBV9
clone size: NA
CDR3 protein: CASSVSGRTADTQYF
CDR3 DNA: TGTGCCAGCAGCGTTAGCGGGAGGACGGCGGATACGCAGTATTTT

J gene: TRBJ1-1
D gene: NA
V gene: TRBV27
clone size: NA
CDR3 protein: CASKKIQLLNTEAFF
CDR3 DNA: TGTGCCAGCAAAAAAATACAGCTACTGAACACTGAAGCTTTCTTT

J gene: TRBJ2-4
D gene: NA
V gene: TRBV5-1
clone size: once
CDR3 protein: CASSLERGTKNIQYF
CDR3 DNA: TGCGCCAGCAGCTTGGAAAGAGGCACCAAAAACATTCAGTACTTC

J gene: TRBJ2-7
D gene: NA
V gene: TRBV6-1
clone size: NA
CDR3 protein: CASRQGSEQYF
CDR3 DNA: TGTGCCAGCAGACAGGGCTCCGAGCAGTACTTC

J gene: TRBJ2-7
D gene: TRBD2
V gene: TRBV7-9
clone size: NA
CDR3 protein: CASSDQDGTISEQYF
CDR3 DNA: TGTGCCAGCAGCGACCAGGACGGGACTATCAGCGAGCAGTACTTC

J gene: TRBJ1-2
D gene: TRBD1
V gene: TRBV2
clone size: NA
CDR3 protein: CASSEEGQGRDGYTF
CDR3 DNA: TGTGCCAGCAGTGAAGAGGGACAGGGCCGGGATGGCTACACCTTC

J gene: TRBJ2-1
D gene: TRBD2
V gene: TRBV18
clone size: NA
CDR3 protein: CASSPIGEGPYNEQFF
CDR3 DNA: TGTGCCAGCTCACCAATTGGGGAGGGGCCCTACAATGAGCAGTTCTTC

J gene: TRBJ2-1
D gene: NA
V gene: TRBV4-1
clone size: NA
CDR3 protein: CASSQDDAELTDPGLGDEQFF
CDR3 DNA: TGCGCCAGCAGCCAAGATGATGCCGAGCTGACAGACCCAGGGCTTGGCGATGAGCAGTTCTTC

J gene: TRBJ2-2
D gene: TRBD1
V gene: TRBV2
clone size: NA
CDR3 protein: CASSGDRANTGELFF
CDR3 DNA: TGTGCCAGCAGCGGGGACAGGGCGAACACCGGGGAGCTGTTTTTT

J gene: TRBJ2-3
D gene: TRBD1
V gene: TRBV30
clone size: NA
CDR3 protein: CAWSRDRGTDTQYF
CDR3 DNA: TGTGCCTGGAGCCGGGACAGGGGCACAGATACGCAGTATTTT

J gene: TRBJ1-4
D gene: NA
V gene: TRBV5-6
clone size: NA
CDR3 protein: CASSRPGINEKLFF
CDR3 DNA: TGTGCCAGCAGCCGACCAGGGATTAATGAAAAACTGTTTTTT

J gene: TRBJ1-1
D gene: NA
V gene: TRBV5-4
clone size: once
CDR3 protein: CASSFWGAEAFF
CDR3 DNA: TGTGCCAGCAGCTTCTGGGGCGCGGAAGCTTTCTTT

J gene: TRBJ2-2
D gene: NA
V gene: TRBV7-8
clone size: NA
CDR3 protein: CASSLRSDGELFF
CDR3 DNA: TGTGCCAGCAGCTTACGTAGTGATGGGGAGCTGTTTTTT

J gene: TRBJ2-3
D gene: NA
V gene: TRBV5-1
clone size: NA
CDR3 protein: CASSLAEDLNTDTQYF
CDR3 DNA: TGCGCCAGCAGCTTGGCCGAAGACTTAAACACAGATACGCAGTATTTT

J gene: TRBJ1-4
D gene: TRBD1
V gene: TRBV5-1
clone size: NA
CDR3 protein: CASSQTGTAINEKLFF
CDR3 DNA: TGCGCCAGCAGCCAGACGGGGACAGCGATTAATGAAAAACTGTTTTTT

J gene: TRBJ2-7
D gene: TRBD2
V gene: TRBV29-1
clone size: NA
CDR3 protein: CSVEAGGPYEQYF
CDR3 DNA: TGCAGCGTTGAAGCGGGGGGGCCCTACGAGCAGTACTTC

J gene: TRBJ1-1
D gene: TRBD1
V gene: TRBV5-1
clone size: NA
CDR3 protein: CASSFPKQGANTEAFF
CDR3 DNA: TGCGCCAGCAGCTTCCCTAAACAGGGGGCGAACACTGAAGCTTTCTTT

J gene: TRBJ1-3
D gene: NA
V gene: TRBV2
clone size: NA
CDR3 protein: CASPTVGNTIYF
CDR3 DNA: TGTGCCAGCCCCACGGTGGGAAACACCATATATTTT

J gene: TRBJ2-2
D gene: NA
V gene: TRBV19
clone size: few
CDR3 protein: CATERVYAGELFF
CDR3 DNA: TGTGCCACCGAGAGGGTCTACGCCGGGGAGCTGTTTTTT

J gene: TRBJ1-1
D gene: NA
V gene: TRBV30
clone size: NA
CDR3 protein: CAWSGTQSPNWAFF
CDR3 DNA: TGTGCCTGGAGTGGCACTCAAAGTCCCAACTGGGCTTTCTTT

J gene: TRBJ2-7
D gene: TRBD2
V gene: TRBV2
clone size: NA
CDR3 protein: CASSVGGASFYEQYF
CDR3 DNA: TGTGCCAGCAGTGTGGGAGGGGCATCTTTCTACGAGCAGTACTTC

J gene: TRBJ1-2
D gene: NA
V gene: TRBV7-8
clone size: NA
CDR3 protein: CASSPVDRNYGYTF
CDR3 DNA: TGTGCCAGCAGCCCCGTGGACAGAAACTATGGCTACACCTTC

J gene: TRBJ1-2
D gene: NA
V gene: TRBV5-1
clone size: NA
CDR3 protein: CASSLEGNYGYTF
CDR3 DNA: TGCGCCAGCAGCTTGGAGGGGAACTATGGCTACACCTTC

J gene: TRBJ2-6
D gene: TRBD2
V gene: TRBV4-3
clone size: once
CDR3 protein: CASSQGFAGGPSGANVLTF
CDR3 DNA: TGCGCCAGCAGCCAAGGTTTTGCGGGAGGGCCTTCTGGGGCCAACGTCCTGACTTTC

J gene: TRBJ2-1
D gene: TRBD2
V gene: TRBV25-1
clone size: NA
CDR3 protein: CASSDRLAGGRGDEQFF
CDR3 DNA: TGTGCCAGCAGTGATAGACTAGCGGGAGGCCGAGGCGATGAGCAGTTCTTC

J gene: TRBJ1-1
D gene: NA
V gene: TRBV6-1
clone size: NA
CDR3 protein: CASSPRAGVNTEAFF
CDR3 DNA: TGTGCCAGCAGTCCTAGGGCAGGGGTGAACACTGAAGCTTTCTTT

J gene: TRBJ2-2
D gene: NA
V gene: TRBV5-1
clone size: NA
CDR3 protein: CASSRSGTYTGELFF
CDR3 DNA: TGCGCCAGCAGCCGGAGCGGGACATACACCGGGGAGCTGTTTTTT

J gene: TRBJ2-1
D gene: NA
V gene: TRBV5-1
clone size: NA
CDR3 protein: CASSNLGNEQFF
CDR3 DNA: TGCGCCAGCAGCAACCTCGGTAATGAGCAGTTCTTC

J gene: TRBJ2-1
D gene: TRBD2
V gene: TRBV7-9
clone size: NA
CDR3 protein: CASGTTENNEQFF
CDR3 DNA: TGTGCCAGCGGGACTACGGAAAACAATGAGCAGTTCTTC

J gene: TRBJ2-3
D gene: TRBD2
V gene: TRBV6-1
clone size: NA
CDR3 protein: CASSVGTSGGTSTDTQYF
CDR3 DNA: TGTGCCAGCAGTGTAGGGACTAGCGGGGGGACTAGCACAGATACGCAGTATTTT

J gene: TRBJ2-7
D gene: NA
V gene: TRBV6-1
clone size: NA
CDR3 protein: CASSEAASGWNEQYF
CDR3 DNA: TGTGCCAGCAGTGAAGCTGCCAGCGGGTGGAACGAGCAGTACTTC

J gene: TRBJ2-7
D gene: TRBD1
V gene: TRBV14
clone size: NA
CDR3 protein: CASSPGQGYEQYF
CDR3 DNA: TGTGCCAGCAGCCCGGGACAGGGCTACGAGCAGTACTTC

J gene: TRBJ2-7
D gene: NA
V gene: TRBV7-4
clone size: NA
CDR3 protein: CASSLARDQQKQYF
CDR3 DNA: TGTGCCAGCAGCTTAGCGCGAGATCAACAGAAGCAGTACTTC

J gene: TRBJ2-2
D gene: TRBD2
V gene: TRBV18
clone size: NA
CDR3 protein: CASSPRAGGSTGELFF
CDR3 DNA: TGTGCCAGCTCACCTCGAGCGGGAGGGTCCACCGGGGAGCTGTTTTTT

J gene: TRBJ2-1
D gene: TRBD1
V gene: TRBV6-5
clone size: NA
CDR3 protein: CASSGQGIYDNEQFF
CDR3 DNA: TGTGCCAGCAGCGGACAGGGGATCTACGACAATGAGCAGTTCTTC

J gene: TRBJ1-2
D gene: NA
V gene: TRBV5-4
clone size: NA
CDR3 protein: CASSLNRGYTF
CDR3 DNA: TGTGCCAGCAGCTTGAACCGGGGATACACCTTC